These 25 T cell receptor beta chains originate from one sample sequenced in a study of T cell responses to AZD1222 COVID-19 vaccine. Assay: immunoSEQ multiplex PCR; the TCRdb copy retains only in-frame clones and omits some. This sample yields roughly 120,000 clones, of which around 92% are seen a single time; 11% to 15% belongs to the top ten. This specimen consisted of peripheral blood, obtained on day 0 of AZD1222 vaccination. These receptor sequences come from an adult in good health.

The chain uses TRBV7-9 and TRBJ1-1, with D possibly TRBD1 on 6 matching bases. This CDR3 region has 12 residues. Germline CDR1 SEHNR, CDR2 FQNEAQ (reference sequence). The V gene lost 4 bases and the J gene lost 6 bases, with 9 bases spanning the gap. CDR3 coding DNA: TGTGCCAGCAGCTGGACAGCACCTGAAGCTTTCTTT. It codes for CASSWTAPEAFF.

J is TRBJ1-1 and V is TRBV27; D is unclear. CDR1 is MNHEY and CDR2 is SMNVEV in the germline V gene (reference sequence). The germline V and J ends were trimmed by 2 bases and 0 bases, with 10 bases remaining between them. This CDR3 has 15 amino acids. CDR3 loop: CASSLSQPLNTEAFF. The CDR3 nucleotides are TGTGCCAGCAGTTTAAGTCAGCCTTTGAACACTGAAGCTTTCTTT.

With regard to this clone: At one boundary the junction diverges from the germline segment, which might be a read error. The rearrangement links TRBV7-2 to TRBJ1-1; D gene uncertain. This CDR3 has 12 residues. Germline values: CDR1 SGHTA, CDR2 FQGNSA. The CDR3 DNA is TGTGCCAGCAGCCCCACGGTGGCAGTGGAGACTTTT. This encodes CASSPTVAVETF.

On this clone itself: The sample carries other DNA sequences with the same CDR3. J is TRBJ1-1 and V is TRBV7-9; D uncertain. Trimming took 5 bases from V and 2 from J, leaving 9 bases between them. In germline, CDR1 is SEHNR, CDR2 FQNEAQ (reference sequence). This CDR3 region has 13 residues. The CDR3 DNA reads TGTGCCAGCAGCCTGGAGGGTAACACTGAAGCTTTCTTT. Its translation: CASSLEGNTEAFF.

The gene calls are TRBV5-4 and TRBJ2-5; 11 nucleotides line up with TRBD2. This CDR3 has 16 amino acids. The germline V gene has CDR1 SGHNT and CDR2 YYREEE (reference sequence). V shed 1 base, J shed 2 bases, and the junction held 4 bases outside the gene matches. DNA for the CDR3: TGTGCCAGCAGCTTGATGATAGCGGGGGGGCAAGAGACCCAGTACTTC. It is translated as CASSLMIAGGQETQYF.

V usage is TRBV5-1 and J usage is TRBJ2-1; D unclear. The germline gives CDR1 SGHRS, CDR2 YFSETQ. The CDR3 totals 12 residues. Trimming removed 2 bases from V and 3 bases from J, with 3 bases in between. In DNA form, the CDR3 reads TGCGCCAGCAGCTTAGTCTACAATGAGCAGTTCTTC. Its translation is CASSLVYNEQFF.

The chain has TRBV19 and TRBJ1-5; D gene uncertain. The germline V gene has CDR1 LNHDA and CDR2 SQIVND (reference sequence). CDR3 length: 14 residues. Trimming shortened V by 5 bases and J by 0 bases, and 8 bases separated the two germline ends. CDR3 residues: CASSVENSNQPQHF. The CDR3 region has the DNA TGTGCCAGTAGTGTGGAGAATAGCAATCAGCCCCAGCATTTT.

The genes are TRBV18 and TRBJ2-5; possible D gene TRBD1, 5 bases. V lost 1 base, J lost 5 bases, and 11 bases lay in between. Germline values: CDR1 KGHSH, CDR2 LQKENI. This CDR3 is built from 14 residues. DNA for the CDR3: TGTGCCAGCTCACCACTAGGGGTTCGGGAGACCCAGTACTTC. It is translated as CASSPLGVRETQYF.

The V gene is TRBV1, the J gene TRBJ2-3; TRBD2, the table's D call, was not compared with the DNA. TRBV1 is a documented pseudogene. CDR3 length: 18 residues. As DNA, the CDR3 is TGCACCAGCAGCCCTGAGCGGGGGACGGGTGGTTATGCTTATACGCAGTATTTT. Translated, it gives CTSSPERGTGGYAYTQYF.

The chain links TRBV6-5 to TRBJ2-7, with TRBD2 matching 12 bases. Germline V CDR1 and CDR2: MNHEY, SVGAGI. With V trimmed by 5 bases and J by 6 bases, 2 bases remained unmatched. The CDR3 length is 13 residues. CDR3 sequence reads: CASSPGLAGEQYF. The CDR3 DNA reads TGTGCCAGCAGTCCGGGACTAGCGGGCGAGCAGTACTTC.

The V call is TRBV5-1, the J call TRBJ1-1, with 9 bases aligning to TRBD1. Germline V gene lookup returns CDR1 SGHRS and CDR2 YFSETQ. The J segment lost 3 bases and the V segment lost 4 bases, leaving 22 bases of the junction unmatched. The CDR3 runs to 20 residues. The CDR3 is CASSLSLRSGRRTGDTEAFF. The CDR3 coding sequence is TGCGCCAGCAGCCTCTCCCTTAGATCGGGCAGAAGGACAGGGGACACTGAAGCTTTCTTT.

This chain joins TRBV18 and TRBJ2-7, with D perhaps TRBD2 (6 bases). The V gene lost 2 bases and the J gene lost 4 bases, with 9 bases spanning the gap. Germline V gene lookup returns CDR1 KGHSH and CDR2 LQKENI. The CDR3 length is 13 residues. DNA for the CDR3: TGTGCCAGCTCACCAGGCGGGACTTACGAGCAGTACTTC. It yields the protein CASSPGGTYEQYF.

This clone was detected once. The chain recombines TRBV2 with TRBJ1-2; TRBD1 matches at 7 bases. Losses at the gene ends were 4 bases for V and 8 bases for J; bases not matched to a gene: 10. The CDR3 is made up of 14 amino acids. CDR1 is SNHLY, CDR2 FYNNEI, per germline. CDR3 sequence reads: CASSATRGLEGYTF. CDR3 DNA sequence: TGTGCCAGCAGTGCAACGAGGGGGCTGGAGGGCTACACCTTC.

This sequence joins TRBV6-5 and TRBJ1-2; the D is unclear. CDR3 length: 14 residues. CDR1 and CDR2 from the germline V gene are MNHEY and SVGAGI. Trimming took off 0 bases at V and 6 bases at J, with 11 bases between the two ends. The CDR3 DNA follows: TGTGCCAGCAGTTACTCAGCGCAGGTCCATGGCTACACCTTC. Protein: CASSYSAQVHGYTF.

The chain uses TRBV5-6 and TRBJ1-3; D unresolved. Trimming took off 2 bases at V and 2 bases at J, with 11 bases between the two ends. Per the germline V gene, CDR1 is SGHDT and CDR2 is YYEEEE. The CDR3 sequence is 15 residues long. The CDR3 DNA follows: TGTGCCAGCAGCTTCTACGGGGAAACTGGAAACACCATATATTTT. Residues: CASSFYGETGNTIYF.

The chain joins TRBV4-1 to TRBJ2-1; 8 bases fit TRBD2. V was clipped by 4 bases and J by 9 bases; unmatched bases: 23. CDR3 length equals 19 residues. CDR1 and CDR2 (germline): MGHRA, YSYEKL. CDR3 bases: TGCGCCAGCAGCCCTTCCGGGGTGGAGGTAGCGGGAAGGGGGGGTGAGCAGTTCTTC. Translating it yields CASSPSGVEVAGRGGEQFF.

This clone was counted once. This rearrangement joins TRBV19 to TRBJ1-1, with TRBD1 matching over 7 bases. The germline V gene has CDR1 LNHDA and CDR2 SQIVND (reference sequence). The CDR3 is 13 amino acids. V gave up 10 bases and J gave up 4 bases; unmatched junction bases: 9. This chain's CDR3 is CAISQGGITEAFF. The CDR3 nucleotides read TGTGCCATTAGCCAGGGGGGGATCACTGAAGCTTTCTTT.

This chain joins TRBV12-3 or TRBV12-4 and TRBJ1-2, with D uncertain. The length of the CDR3 is 11 residues. Trimming took off 6 bases at V and 5 bases at J, with 7 bases between the two ends. CDR3 loop: CASSRHYGYTF. Here the CDR3 DNA reads TGTGCCAGCAGCCGTCATTATGGCTACACCTTC.

The chain has TRBV24-1 and TRBJ2-1, with 7 bases that match TRBD2. Germline V CDR1 and CDR2: KGHDR, SFDVKD. V lost 7 bases, J lost 10 bases, and 3 bases stayed unmatched. The CDR3 extends over 11 amino acids. CDR3 in amino acids: CATSRDYEQFF. The CDR3 DNA sequence: TGTGCCACCAGCCGGGACTACGAGCAGTTCTTC.

This sequence joins TRBV23-1 and TRBJ1-2; 10 nucleotides align to TRBD1. TRBV23-1 is annotated as an ORF whose role is uncertain. CDR3 size: 15 residues. The V gene end was trimmed by 8 bases and the J gene end by 4 bases; junction bases not matched to a gene: 10. In DNA form, the CDR3 reads TGCGCCAGCTCAAGTGACAGGGGGCGAGTCTATGGCTACACCTTC. Its protein product is CASSSDRGRVYGYTF.

V gene TRBV6-5 combines with J gene TRBJ2-7; perhaps TRBD1 as D (7 bases). The CDR3 has 15 amino acids. Germline V CDR1 and CDR2: MNHEY, SVGAGI. The V end lost 9 bases, the J end lost 7 bases, and 25 bases lay between the germline ends. The CDR3 coding sequence is TGTGCCAGTCGTCAGGGGGACGTGCGGGGTAGTGAGCAGTACTTC. Its protein product is CASRQGDVRGSEQYF.

The chain employs TRBV6-5 and TRBJ1-6, with D uncertain. Between the trimmed V and J ends, which lost 7 bases and 7 bases, there was a span of 8 bases. Per germline, CDR1 MNHEY and CDR2 SVGAGI. This CDR3 contains 12 residues. The CDR3 protein is CASKRPNSPLHF. Written as DNA, the CDR3 is TGTGCCAGCAAGAGGCCGAATTCACCCCTCCACTTT.

This chain joins TRBV7-9 and TRBJ1-2; D is ambiguous. The V gene's germline CDR1 is SEHNR and CDR2 FQNEAQ (reference sequence). This CDR3 is built from 12 residues. V was trimmed by 1 base and J by 8 bases, leaving 8 bases between them. The CDR3: CASSLEMGGYTF. As DNA, the CDR3 is TGTGCCAGCAGCTTAGAAATGGGGGGCTACACCTTC.

The chain carries TRBV10-3 and TRBJ2-1; 9 bases match TRBD2. From germline, CDR1 is ENHRY and CDR2 SYGVKD. V lost 7 bases to trimming and J lost 7 bases; unmatched junction nucleotides: 20. The CDR3 covers 18 residues. The CDR3 DNA is TGTGCCATCACTATCCGGGGCATAGCGGGAGAGGGAAAAAATGAGCAGTTCTTC. It is translated as CAITIRGIAGEGKNEQFF.

The gene calls are TRBV24-1 and TRBJ1-5, with D unclear. CDR1 KGHDR and CDR2 SFDVKD come from the germline V gene. CDR3 size: 14 residues. V shed 0 bases and J shed 6 bases, with 8 bases lying between them. The CDR3 DNA follows: TGTGCCACCAGTGATTTGATGGAGTTTCAGCCCCAGCATTTT. It yields the protein CATSDLMEFQPQHF.